What follows are 21 T cell receptor beta chains derived from one specimen sequenced in a study of long-term antiretroviral therapy in people with HIV. Version v3.0 of the immunoSEQ assay ran at survey level. Method: immunoSEQ multiplex PCR; TCRdb's copy keeps in-frame clones and lacks some. This table holds about 25,000 clones, around 85% found once. Sequenced material: unsorted PBMCs, taken 1.2 years after starting antiretroviral therapy. Receptor source: a man in his fifties with HIV.

This clone was observed once. This rearrangement joins TRBV6-6 to TRBJ1-3; D might be TRBD1 (5 bases). This CDR3 spans 16 amino acids. V lost 5 bases, J lost 0 bases, and 14 bases lay in between. CDR1 and CDR2 from the germline V gene are MNHNY and SVGAGI (reference sequence). CDR3 DNA sequence: TGTGCCAGCAGTACCATCTCCGGGGGCTCTGGAAACACCATATATTTT. This encodes CASSTISGGSGNTIYF.

The chain carries TRBV7-2 and TRBJ1-5; 7 positions match TRBD1. Trimming at V came to 1 base and at J to 0 bases, leaving 12 bases not matched to a gene. Germline V gives CDR1 SGHTA, CDR2 FQGNSA. This CDR3 contains 19 residues. The CDR3 protein is CASSLGYRGAIGSNQPQHF. CDR3 DNA: TGTGCCAGCAGCTTAGGATACAGGGGCGCTATTGGTAGCAATCAGCCCCAGCATTTT.

The rearrangement uses TRBV27 and TRBJ2-1; D gene unclear. Per germline, CDR1 MNHEY and CDR2 SMNVEV (reference sequence). V was clipped by 6 bases and J by 0 bases, with 18 bases between them. The CDR3 is 17 residues long. For the CDR3, the DNA is TGTGCCAGCAGCCCCCCCTCCGGCCTCAGCTCCTACAATGAGCAGTTCTTC. This gives the protein CASSPPSGLSSYNEQFF.

The chain links TRBV5-4 to TRBJ1-1; D is uncertain. Trimming shortened V by 0 bases and J by 3 bases, and 12 bases separated the two germline ends. Germline-derived CDR1 and CDR2 are SGHNT and YYREEE (reference sequence). CDR3 length: 15 amino acids. CDR3 sequence: CASSLGSNRDTEAFF. The CDR3 nucleotides are TGTGCCAGCAGCTTGGGTTCCAATCGGGACACTGAAGCTTTCTTT.

V usage is TRBV6-5 and J usage is TRBJ1-4, with 9 bases aligning to TRBD1. After removal of 10 bases from V and 8 bases from J, the junction contained 11 bases not matched to a gene. Germline assignment: CDR1 MNHEY and CDR2 SVGAGI. The CDR3 contains 14 residues. The CDR3 protein is CATRPGTGNEKLFF. In nucleotides, the CDR3 is TGTGCCACTCGGCCCGGGACAGGGAACGAAAAACTGTTTTTT.

This rearrangement joins TRBV18 to TRBJ1-6; TRBD1 matches at 7 bases. Trimming cost V 4 bases and J 7 bases; bases outside gene matches: 4. The CDR3 totals 14 residues. CDR1 and CDR2 (germline): KGHSH, LQKENI. CDR3 protein: CASSRDRDNSPLHF. CDR3 sequence (DNA): TGTGCCAGCTCACGCGACAGGGACAATTCACCCCTCCACTTT.

The J gene is TRBJ1-1, the V gene TRBV28; 8 nucleotides agree with TRBD1. V lost 3 bases to trimming and J lost 4 bases; unmatched junction nucleotides: 13. This CDR3 is 17 amino acids long. CDR1 is MDHEN, CDR2 SYDVKM, per germline. Written as DNA, the CDR3 is TGTGCCAGCAGTTTTGCGGCGGCAGGGGGCTCGGGCACTGAAGCTTTCTTT. This encodes CASSFAAAGGSGTEAFF.

The chain has TRBV7-6 and TRBJ1-1; no clear D gene. V lost 5 bases, J lost 3 bases, and 10 bases lay in between. Per germline, CDR1 SGHVS and CDR2 FNYEAQ. The CDR3 spans 13 residues. CDR3 sequence (DNA): TGTGCCAGCAGCCTCCAGAGGTACACTGAAGCTTTCTTT. Translation gives CASSLQRYTEAFF.

The CDR3 DNA reads TGTGCCAGCAGCCAAGCCGAGGGGGGTCGAGAGACCCAGTACTTC. Amino acid sequence: CASSQAEGGRETQYF. This chain uses TRBV4-2 with TRBJ2-5; D is perhaps TRBD1 or TRBD2 (6 bases each). Germline V gene lookup returns CDR1 LGHNA and CDR2 YNFKEQ. The CDR3 is made up of 15 amino acids. Trimming stripped 1 base from V and 4 bases from J, with 13 bases between.

This clone occurred once. The chain couples TRBV28 to TRBJ1-2; tentatively, D is TRBD1 (5 bases). Trimming took 7 bases from V and 13 from J, leaving 28 bases between them. CDR3 size: 15 residues. Germline lookup yields CDR1 MDHEN and CDR2 SYDVKM. In nucleotides, the CDR3 is TGTGCCAGCACCATCGGGGGGACCCCTCTGTTTGGTGGCACCTTC. The encoded protein is CASTIGGTPLFGGTF.

On this clone: This CDR3 is also generated by other DNA sequences in the sample. The CDR3 DNA reads TGCGCCAGCAGCGGAAGAACAGTGAACACTGAAGCTTTCTTT. As protein: CASSGRTVNTEAFF. The chain combines TRBV4-1 with TRBJ1-1; no clear D gene. V was pared by 5 bases and J by 0 bases, with 10 bases between. This CDR3 contains 14 residues. The germline CDR1 and CDR2 sequences are MGHRA and YSYEKL.

V gene TRBV15 combines with J gene TRBJ2-5; 11 bases are shared with TRBD2. This CDR3 has 20 amino acids. J was trimmed by 2 bases and V by 0 bases; bases with no gene match: 14. Germline loops: CDR1 LNHNV, CDR2 YYDKDF (reference sequence). For the CDR3, the DNA is TGTGCCACCAGCAGAGATAAATCTGGACTAGCGGGCATACTACAAGAGACCCAGTACTTC. This translates into CATSRDKSGLAGILQETQYF.

This clone was counted once. In DNA, the CDR3 is TGTGCCAGCAGCTTAACGGGGGCAGGGGGAACGGAAAGAGAAGCTTTCTTT. Its translation: CASSLTGAGGTEREAFF. This chain links TRBV7-3 with TRBJ1-1; TRBD1 matches 7 bases. This CDR3 region has 17 residues. V lost 0 bases to trimming and J lost 8 bases; unmatched junction nucleotides: 15. Per the germline V gene, CDR1 is SGHTA and CDR2 is FQGTGA. The full variable domain, with the rest looked up from reference TRBV7-3 and TRBJ1-1, is GAGVSQTPSNKVTEKGKYVELRCDPISGHTALYWYRQSLGQGPEFLIYFQGTGAADDSGLPNDRFFAVRPEGSVSTLKIQRTERGDSAVYLCASSLTGAGGTEREAFFGQGTRLTVV.

The chain couples TRBV6-6 to TRBJ2-2; D perhaps matches TRBD1 (6 bases). The V gene lost 2 bases and the J gene lost 4 bases, with 14 bases spanning the gap. The CDR3 length is 16 residues. Germline V gives CDR1 MNHNY, CDR2 SVGAGI (reference sequence). For the CDR3, the DNA is TGTGCCAGCAGTTACCCCTACAAAGGGGGCACCGGGGAGCTGTTTTTT. The encoded protein is CASSYPYKGGTGELFF.

The V gene is TRBV10-3, the J gene TRBJ2-7; 9 bases are shared with TRBD1. Looked up from germline, CDR1 is ENHRY and CDR2 is SYGVKD. Trimming cost V 4 bases and J 5 bases; bases outside gene matches: 15. The CDR3 covers 17 residues. CDR3 loop: CAISGPGTGTNLNEQYF. The DNA for the CDR3 is TGTGCCATCAGTGGACCCGGGACAGGGACTAACCTCAACGAGCAGTACTTC.

This chain joins TRBV5-1 and TRBJ1-2, with D unresolved. The V end was cut by 4 bases, the J end by 0 bases, with 7 bases between. The CDR3 sequence is 13 residues long. Germline CDR1 SGHRS, CDR2 YFSETQ. CDR3 sequence (DNA): TGCGCCAGCAGCATCCGGTCTAACTATGGCTACACCTTC. Translating it yields CASSIRSNYGYTF.

The chain has TRBV19 and TRBJ1-5; D gene unclear. The CDR3 runs to 14 residues. V shed 7 bases and J shed 2 bases, with 12 bases lying between them. The germline V gene has CDR1 LNHDA and CDR2 SQIVND (reference sequence). The CDR3 loop is CASNPSRGNQPQHF. CDR3 in DNA: TGTGCCAGTAATCCCTCAAGGGGCAATCAGCCCCAGCATTTT.

This chain connects TRBV19 to TRBJ2-7; either TRBD1 or TRBD2 may supply D (7 bases each). The CDR3 contains 14 residues. Looked up from germline, CDR1 is LNHDA and CDR2 is SQIVND (reference sequence). The V gene lost 4 bases and the J gene lost 4 bases, with 14 bases spanning the gap. CDR3 loop: CASSRDSSGYEQYF. CDR3 nucleotides: TGTGCCAGTAGTAGGGACAGTAGCGGGTACGAGCAGTACTTC.

This clone was observed a handful of times. The CDR3 DNA reads as TGTGCCAGCACCCGAGCAGATACGCAGTATTTT. Translated, it gives CASTRADTQYF. This chain uses TRBV6-6 with TRBJ2-3, with no clear D. CDR1 is MNHNY, CDR2 SVGAGI, per germline (reference sequence). This CDR3 spans 11 amino acids. V shed 7 bases and J shed 4 bases, with 6 bases lying between them.

The chain recombines TRBV5-1 with TRBJ2-7, with D maybe TRBD2 (6 bases). The V gene lost 0 bases and the J gene lost 1 base, with 11 bases spanning the gap. CDR1 and CDR2 (germline): SGHRS, YFSETQ. This CDR3 is 15 amino acids long. The CDR3 nucleotides are TGCGCCAGCAGCTTGGGGGGGGTGGGGTCCTACGAGCAGTACTTC. It codes for CASSLGGVGSYEQYF. The whole variable domain, filled in from reference TRBV5-1 and TRBJ2-7, reads KAGVTQTPRYLIKTRGQQVTLSCSPISGHRSVSWYQQTPGQGLQFLFEYFSETQRNKGNFPGRFSGRQFSNSRSEMNVSTLELGDSALYLCASSLGGVGSYEQYFGPGTRLTVT.

V is TRBV7-2 and J is TRBJ1-5, with D possibly TRBD1 on 5 matching bases. The V gene lost 0 bases and the J gene lost 7 bases, with 10 bases spanning the gap. Per germline, CDR1 SGHTA and CDR2 FQGNSA. The CDR3 has 14 amino acids. In DNA, the CDR3 is TGTGCCAGCAGCTTAGCCGACGAGGGGCAGCCCCAGCATTTT. This gives the protein CASSLADEGQPQHF.